This T cell receptor beta chain emerged from a study of T cells in Graves' hyperthyroidism and ophthalmopathy. Many counts were recorded for this clonotype. The CDR3 runs 14 residues. V was pared by 7 bases and J by 8 bases, with 20 bases between. RNA transcripts yielded amplified TCR beta CDR3 regions. Carried out on the TCR CDR3, a first-round RT-PCR used the HTBI primer set. TCRdb redid the calling of the multiplex PCR reads with MiXCR, one entry per CDR3 protein. This sample has a few hundred thousand distinct CDR3 sequences, with 13% to 15% found just once. Progressors' blood was drawn at hyperthyroidism diagnosis, before ophthalmopathy symptoms.

The chain joins TRBV12-3 or TRBV12-4 to TRBJ1-1; TRBD1 is a possible D gene (6 bases). The sequence derives from a woman in her fifties or sixties with Graves' hyperthyroidism that later progressed to Graves' ophthalmopathy. The sample consisted of blood. CDR3 protein: CASNLQAGAGEAFF. CDR3 sequence (DNA): TGTGCCAGCAACCTCCAAGCGGGGGCTGGGGAAGCTTTCTTT.